The clone carrying this TCR beta chain was recorded many times. Its antigen is not identified. Separate cDNA molecules each had unique molecular identifiers attached to them. Via MiXCR, TCRdb re-called the 5' RACE reads, giving one row per CDR3 protein. The profile shows over 50,000 distinct CDR3 sequences, under 14% of them singletons. CDR1 is MNHEY and CDR2 is SVGAGI in the germline V gene. V shed 5 bases and J shed 5 bases, with 6 bases lying between them. The CDR3 is 12 amino acids. This specimen belongs to a study of early T cells in non-severe SARS-CoV-2 infection. Study as a whole: Sequencing of bulk RNA from unsorted whole blood was done, without chain pairing.

General study points: Sequences matched to VDJdb favored anti-spike CD8 responses, while private and CD4 specificities were missed.

V usage is TRBV6-5 and J usage is TRBJ2-2; D is unclear. The sequence derives from an adult who was a healthcare worker with PCR-confirmed SARS-CoV-2 infection or an uninfected control (not recorded which). Material for sequencing was whole blood. Here the CDR3 reads CASSLRTGELFF. CDR3 bases: TGTGCCAGCAGTCTGAGGACCGGGGAGCTGTTTTTT.